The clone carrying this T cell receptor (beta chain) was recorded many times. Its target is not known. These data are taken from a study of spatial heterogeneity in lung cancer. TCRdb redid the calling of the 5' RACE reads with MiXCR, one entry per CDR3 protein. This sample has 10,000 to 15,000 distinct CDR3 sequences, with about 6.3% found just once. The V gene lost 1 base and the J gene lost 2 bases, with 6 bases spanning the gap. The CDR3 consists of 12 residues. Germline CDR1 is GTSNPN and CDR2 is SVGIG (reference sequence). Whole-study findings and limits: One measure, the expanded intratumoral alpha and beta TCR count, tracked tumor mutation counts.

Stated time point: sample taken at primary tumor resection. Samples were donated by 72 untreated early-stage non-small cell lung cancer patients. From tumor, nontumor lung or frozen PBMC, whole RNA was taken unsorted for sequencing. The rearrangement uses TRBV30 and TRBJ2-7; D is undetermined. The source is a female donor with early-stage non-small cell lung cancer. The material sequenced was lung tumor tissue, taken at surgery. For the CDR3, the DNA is TGTGCCTGGAGTGGTGGCACCTACGAGCAGTACTTC. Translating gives CAWSGGTYEQYF.